The entry below gives a single T cell receptor beta chain sequence along with its context. Its antigen is as yet unknown. TCR beta CDR3 region amplification was performed from RNA transcripts. Researchers ran a first-round RT-PCR on the TCR CDR3 using the HTBI primer set. TCRdb analysed the multiplex PCR reads with MiXCR anew, one entry per CDR3 protein. The sample yields approximately 320,000 distinct CDR3 sequences, roughly 15% seen once. This sample is drawn from a study of T cells in Graves' hyperthyroidism and ophthalmopathy. Broader study findings: Researchers report that a 13 V-J model separated ophthalmopathy from stable hyperthyroidism.

This receptor was identified in a young man with Graves' hyperthyroidism. The specimen sequenced was blood.

The CDR3 sequence is CASSFSPGAGIAGDHEQYF. CDR3 coding DNA: TGTGCCAGCAGTTTTTCTCCGGGGGCAGGGATAGCGGGAGACCACGAGCAGTACTTC. The chain joins TRBV6-5 to TRBJ2-7; 9 nucleotides match TRBD2. V lost 4 bases to trimming and J lost 5 bases; unmatched junction nucleotides: 21. Germline V gene lookup returns CDR1 MNHEY and CDR2 SVGAGI. This CDR3 is built from 19 residues.